This T cell receptor (beta chain) was obtained from a study of siplizumab effects on memory and regulatory T cells. Study-wide findings and caveats: Naive T cells, seemingly more diverse than memory cells, seemed major alloresponse contributors. Unstimulated subset assignment was obtained for only a minor fraction of alloreactive clones.

Clones were sequenced by immunoSEQ multiplex PCR, and TCRdb holds only the in-frame ones, with some missing. In the table there are some 100,000 clones, roughly 96% of which are singletons. Details on this clone: Its antigen is still unknown.

The CDR3 contains 15 residues. From germline, CDR1 is SNHLY and CDR2 FYNNEI. The ends lost 6 bases at V and 3 bases at J; junction bases unmatched: 8. Specimen: naive CD4+ T cells sorted from blood. This sequence joins TRBV2 and TRBJ1-5; 7 bases map to TRBD1. This clonotype was obtained from a human donor in good health. CDR3 nucleotides: TGTGCCAGCAGCGCCCTGACAGGGAACAATCAGCCCCAGCATTTT. This gives the protein CASSALTGNNQPQHF.